Below are 29 T cell receptor beta chains sequenced from a single sample in a study of molecular identifiers for immune sequencing clone quantification. From the PCR reads, TCRdb called clonotypes with MiXCR, one entry per CDR3 protein. The data show 60,000 to 70,000 distinct CDR3 sequences, with under 20% seen just once and approximately 1.6% held by the top ten. Specimen: naive CD8+ T cells from blood, with Jurkat cell RNA spiked in. Subset indicated: FACS-sorted CD8+CD4-CCR7+CD45RA+ naive T cells. The receptor source for this set is a human donor in good health. Some libraries in this study had Jurkat cell RNA spiked in.

This clonotype was observed many times. This chain links TRBV4-1 with TRBJ2-3, with D possibly TRBD1 on 5 matching bases. V was cut by 7 bases and J by 2 bases, with 16 bases left in between. CDR1 MGHRA and CDR2 YSYEKL come from the germline V gene. CDR3 length: 15 residues. CDR3 sequence reads: CASTDRRTNTDTQYF. In DNA, the CDR3 is TGCGCCAGCACTGATCGGCGGACAAACACAGATACGCAGTATTTT.

This clonotype was seen many times. This chain connects TRBV13 to TRBJ2-7; D is perhaps TRBD1 or TRBD2 (5 bases each). The V gene's germline CDR1 is PRHDT and CDR2 FYEKMQ (reference sequence). The germline V and J ends were trimmed by 0 bases and 5 bases, with 11 bases remaining between them. The CDR3 spans 14 residues. The CDR3 spells CASSLGRGRNEQYF. CDR3 DNA: TGTGCCAGCAGCTTAGGCCGGGGACGAAACGAGCAGTACTTC.

This clonotype was counted ten times or more. V gene TRBV19 combines with J gene TRBJ2-7; possible D gene TRBD2, 6 bases. The V and J ends lost 5 bases and 1 base respectively, with 9 bases between them. Germline loops: CDR1 LNHDA, CDR2 SQIVND (reference sequence). The CDR3 is made up of 13 amino acids. CDR3 DNA sequence: TGTGCCAGTAGTTCTGGGGGGTCCTACGAGCAGTACTTC. Its translation: CASSSGGSYEQYF.

This clonotype was counted at least ten times. The chain uses TRBV28 and TRBJ2-3, with D possibly matching TRBD1 (5 bases). The CDR3 loop spans 15 amino acids. Germline CDR1 and CDR2: MDHEN and SYDVKM. V was cut by 3 bases and J by 2 bases, with 12 bases left in between. In nucleotides, the CDR3 is TGTGCCAGCAGTTTTCTTCAGGGTAACACAGATACGCAGTATTTT. The encoded protein is CASSFLQGNTDTQYF.

The chain couples TRBV27 to TRBJ2-1, with D unclear. The CDR3 sequence is 13 residues long. V lost 6 bases, J lost 7 bases, and 13 bases lay in between. Germline V lookup: CDR1 MNHEY, CDR2 SMNVEV (reference sequence). CDR3 amino acids: CASRWGFGNEQFF. CDR3 bases: TGTGCCAGCAGATGGGGTTTCGGGAATGAGCAGTTCTTC.

This clonotype was seen many times. This rearrangement joins TRBV7-6 to TRBJ2-6; the D call may be TRBD1 or TRBD2 (5 bases each). CDR1 is SGHVS, CDR2 FNYEAQ, per germline. The CDR3 covers 17 residues. V lost 5 bases to trimming and J lost 2 bases, with 16 bases between them. DNA of the CDR3: TGTGCCAGCAGCCCCCGGGGCAAAGGACCTGGGGCCAACGTCCTGACTTTC. Its translation is CASSPRGKGPGANVLTF.

This clonotype was counted many times. The chain links TRBV20-1 to TRBJ1-5; D perhaps matches TRBD1 (6 bases). This CDR3 spans 15 amino acids. V lost 0 bases and J lost 1, with 10 bases in between. Germline CDR1 is DFQATT and CDR2 is SNEGSKA (reference sequence). CDR3 region: CSARDGGASNQPQHF. CDR3 sequence (DNA): TGCAGTGCTAGAGATGGGGGGGCCAGCAATCAGCCCCAGCATTTT.

This clonotype showed up many times. The gene calls are TRBV4-3 and TRBJ2-2; D remains unclear. Per the germline V gene, CDR1 is LGHNA and CDR2 is YSLEER. The CDR3 totals 15 residues. The V and J ends lost 0 bases and 7 bases respectively, with 12 bases between them. CDR3 residues: CASSQDRVASGELFF. CDR3 coding DNA: TGCGCCAGCAGCCAAGATCGCGTGGCGAGCGGGGAGCTGTTTTTT.

This clonotype appeared many times. The CDR3 reads CASSLGQGGQETQYF. CDR3 DNA sequence: TGTGCCAGCAGCCTTGGACAGGGAGGCCAAGAGACCCAGTACTTC. V usage is TRBV13 and J usage is TRBJ2-5, with 8 bases identical to TRBD1. Germline V gene lookup returns CDR1 PRHDT and CDR2 FYEKMQ (reference sequence). With V trimmed by 5 bases and J by 1 base, 6 bases remained unmatched. The CDR3 runs 15 residues. Complete variable domain (other parts from reference TRBV13 and TRBJ2-5): AAGVIQSPRHLIKEKRETATLKCYPIPRHDTVYWYQQGPGQDPQFLISFYEKMQSDKGSIPDRFSAQQFSDYHSELNMSSLELGDSALYFCASSLGQGGQETQYFGPGTRLLVL.

A remark on this clonotype: A much more abundant neighbour one base away suggests this may be a read error. The chain recombines TRBV4-1 with TRBJ2-7; D perhaps matches TRBD2 (5 bases). V lost 0 bases to trimming and J lost 6 bases, with 15 bases between them. In germline, CDR1 is MGHRA, CDR2 YSYEKL. CDR3 length equals 15 residues. The CDR3 spells CASSQDHPGTCEQYF. The CDR3 nucleotides are TGCGCCAGCAGCCAAGATCATCCGGGAACTTGCGAGCAGTACTTC.

Many counts were recorded for this clonotype. The rearrangement uses TRBV7-8 and TRBJ1-5, with a tentative D call TRBD1 (6 bases). CDR3 length equals 17 residues. The germline gives CDR1 SGHVS, CDR2 FQNEAQ. Trimming removed 1 base from V and 4 bases from J, with 17 bases in between. The DNA of the CDR3 is TGTGCCAGCAGCTTAGGTACAGGGCAAAGTACAAATCAGCCCCAGCATTTT. It translates to CASSLGTGQSTNQPQHF.

Note on this clonotype: One base away lies a much larger clone, so this may be a sequencing read error. This rearrangement joins TRBV5-1 to TRBJ2-3, with TRBD2 matching 12 bases. Germline trimming cut 1 base from V and 0 bases from J; bases unmatched to any gene: 3. This CDR3 is built from 17 residues. Per the germline V gene, CDR1 is SGHRS and CDR2 is YFSETQ. The CDR3, as DNA: TGCGCCAGCAGCTTGAGGACTAGCGGGACTAGCACAGATACGCAGTATTTT. Its translation is CASSLRTSGTSTDTQYF.

This clonotype was recorded at least ten times. In DNA form, the CDR3 reads TGTGCCAGCAGCTTGGAAGCCGCCGGCCTAATGAACACTGAAGCTTTCTTT. Protein product: CASSLEAAGLMNTEAFF. The chain has TRBV5-5 and TRBJ1-1; D is unresolved. The CDR3 covers 17 residues. V was shortened by 0 bases and J by 0 bases, with 15 bases between the two germline ends. Per the germline V gene, CDR1 is SGHKS and CDR2 is YYEKEE (reference sequence).

The table lists this clonotype with a count of one. Since a much larger clone is just one base distant, this may be a read error. V usage is TRBV7-9 and J usage is TRBJ1-4; TRBD1 matches 8 bases. The CDR3 is 13 residues long. V shed 5 bases, J shed 10 bases, and the junction held 6 bases outside the gene matches. CDR1 is SEHNR and CDR2 is FQNEAQ in the germline V gene (reference sequence). The CDR3: CASSVGQGGKLFF. CDR3 coding DNA: TGTGCCAGCAGCGTCGGACAGGGTGGAAAACTGTTTTTT.

This clonotype has a count of ten or more. The chain recombines TRBV6-5 with TRBJ1-1, with 7 bases lining up with TRBD1. The CDR3 has 14 amino acids. J lost 2 bases, V lost 8 bases, and 8 bases had no gene match. Germline V gene data show CDR1 as MNHEY and CDR2 as SVGAGI. The CDR3 DNA reads TGTGCCAGCGCACCACAGGGGCCAAACACTGAAGCTTTCTTT. This encodes CASAPQGPNTEAFF.

The CDR3 DNA is TGTGCCAGTATACTGAACACTGAAGCTTTCTTT. Translated, it gives CASILNTEAFF. The chain joins TRBV19 to TRBJ1-1; no clear D gene. The CDR3 sequence is 11 residues long. Germline V gives CDR1 LNHDA, CDR2 SQIVND (reference sequence). Trimming removed 7 bases from V and 0 bases from J, with 3 bases in between.

Regarding this clonotype: A much larger clone sits a single nucleotide away, making a read error possible. This sequence joins TRBV5-6 and TRBJ2-1, with D perhaps TRBD2 (6 bases). The CDR3 length is 17 residues. The germline gives CDR1 SGHDT, CDR2 YYEEEE. Here the CDR3 reads CASSLLPRRGSDNEQFF. CDR3 nucleotides: TGTGCCAGCAGCCTCCTCCCCCGGCGGGGCTCCGACAATGAGCAGTTCTTC.

This clonotype was recorded at least ten times. V gene TRBV27 combines with J gene TRBJ2-1; 8 bases match TRBD1. Germline CDR1 MNHEY, CDR2 SMNVEV (reference sequence). CDR3 size: 16 residues. Losses at the gene ends were 1 base for V and 4 bases for J; bases not matched to a gene: 6. CDR3 in amino acids: CASSLLAGGAYNEQFF. The CDR3 DNA follows: TGTGCCAGCAGTTTATTAGCAGGGGGCGCGTACAATGAGCAGTTCTTC.

The CDR3 DNA sequence: TGCAGCGTGCAAGGACAGTCCTACGAGCAGTACTTC. It encodes CSVQGQSYEQYF. The chain joins TRBV29-1 to TRBJ2-7; D possibly corresponds to TRBD1 (6 bases). The V end was cut by 6 bases, the J end by 1 base, with 10 bases between. Germline CDR1 and CDR2: SQVTM and ANQGSEA. The CDR3 loop spans 12 amino acids.

There are many counts of this clonotype. The CDR3 DNA is TGTGCCACCAGTGATTCCGGGACAGCTAACACTGAAGCTTTCTTT. This sequence encodes CATSDSGTANTEAFF. V usage is TRBV24-1 and J usage is TRBJ1-1, with TRBD1 matching 7 bases. Trimming at V came to 2 bases and at J to 2 bases, leaving 4 bases not matched to a gene. The CDR3 extends over 15 amino acids. Germline V lookup: CDR1 KGHDR, CDR2 SFDVKD.

This clonotype was observed at least ten times. The genes are TRBV6-5 and TRBJ2-5; weak D call: TRBD1 (7 bases). V lost 0 bases and J 2 bases, leaving 13 bases between the germline ends. Germline CDR1 reads MNHEY; CDR2 reads SVGAGI. CDR3 length: 16 amino acids. The CDR3 region is CASSYSMRDRQETQYF. The CDR3 nucleotides are TGTGCCAGCAGTTACTCGATGCGGGACAGACAAGAGACCCAGTACTTC.

This clonotype was detected many times. V usage is TRBV12-3 or TRBV12-4 and J usage is TRBJ2-1, with 9 positions matching TRBD2. The CDR3 runs 15 residues. V lost 5 bases and J lost 7; bases outside the gene matches: 9. The CDR3 loop reads CASSQLAGVMNEQFF. CDR3 DNA: TGTGCCAGCAGTCAGTTAGCGGGAGTAATGAATGAGCAGTTCTTC.

The chain couples TRBV28 to TRBJ1-1, with D tentatively TRBD1 (5 bases). Germline-derived CDR1 and CDR2 are MDHEN and SYDVKM. The CDR3 totals 15 residues. V was pared by 3 bases and J by 5 bases, with 16 bases between. The CDR3 spells CASSFPLGESTEAFF. CDR3 coding DNA: TGTGCCAGCAGTTTTCCTTTAGGGGAGAGTACTGAAGCTTTCTTT.

A few counts support this clonotype. The chain links TRBV19 to TRBJ2-1, with D unclear. TRBJ2-7 matches the DNA end more closely, so the J call is doubtful. The V gene's germline CDR1 is LNHDA and CDR2 SQIVND (reference sequence). The CDR3 has 13 residues. The CDR3 here is CASSIGVYNEQYF. The CDR3 DNA sequence: TGTGCCAGTAGTATCGGCGTATACAATGAGCAGTACTTC.

In regard to this clonotype: Being one base from a much bigger clone, this may be a read error. The V gene is TRBV6-2 or TRBV6-3, the J gene TRBJ2-1; possibly TRBD1 or TRBD2 for D (5 bases each). Germline lookup yields CDR1 MNHEY and CDR2 SVGEGT. The CDR3 covers 12 residues. The CDR3 here is CASSYSGAERFF. The CDR3 coding sequence is TGTGCCAGCAGTTACTCCGGGGCGGAGCGGTTCTTC.

For the CDR3, the DNA is TGTGCCAGCAGTTTCTTTAGCGGGACCTACGAGCAGTACTTC. Translated, it gives CASSFFSGTYEQYF. The chain employs TRBV27 and TRBJ2-7; 8 bases fit TRBD2. This CDR3 has 14 amino acids. Germline V CDR1 and CDR2: MNHEY, SMNVEV (reference sequence). V dropped 3 bases and J dropped 2; count of bases not matched to a gene: 3.

This clonotype was picked up a small number of times. This chain connects TRBV15 to TRBJ1-5; no firm D call. CDR1 is LNHNV, CDR2 YYDKDF, per germline (reference sequence). The CDR3 is made up of 14 amino acids. V lost 0 bases and J 8 bases, leaving 11 bases between the germline ends. The CDR3 loop is CATSRERVIKPQHF. CDR3 coding DNA: TGTGCCACCAGCAGAGAGAGGGTAATTAAGCCCCAGCATTTT.

As for this clonotype: Given a much more abundant clone one base away, this may be a read error. Here the CDR3 reads CASSPPGAYEQYF. Here the CDR3 DNA reads TGTGCCAGCAGTCCGCCAGGCGCCTACGAGCAGTACTTC. The chain is built from TRBV6-1 and TRBJ2-7; D gene ambiguous. The CDR3 extends over 13 amino acids. V lost 5 bases and J 2 bases, leaving 10 bases between the germline ends. Germline-derived CDR1 and CDR2 are MNHNS and SASEGT.

This clonotype was counted ten times or more. This chain links TRBV10-3 with TRBJ2-1; D is uncertain. V was cut by 6 bases and J by 2 bases, with 14 bases left in between. This CDR3 is 15 amino acids long. CDR1 and CDR2 from the germline V gene are ENHRY and SYGVKD. This chain's CDR3 is CAIRREASPYNEQFF. CDR3 sequence (DNA): TGTGCCATCAGACGAGAAGCGTCCCCCTACAATGAGCAGTTCTTC.